This T cell receptor (beta chain) was captured by sequencing in a study of cytomegalovirus exposure and HLA in healthy donors. Study results and caveats: As was reported, the HLA-A and HLA-B alleles of most subjects were accurately predicted from TCR beta sequences.

The primer mix had 60 Vbeta and 13 Jbeta primers. The data were produced by immunoSEQ multiplex PCR, yet TCRdb's version contains in-frame clones alone and is incomplete. The sample lists 100,000 to 120,000 clones; around 87% were seen once. CDR3 length: 13 residues. The germline V gene encodes CDR1 GTSNPN and CDR2 SVGIG (reference sequence). Points on this clone: Antigen specificity is unknown. A read error may account for a junction end that differs from germline.

The genes are TRBV30 and TRBJ2-7; a possible D gene is TRBD1 (6 bases). What was sequenced was PBMCs. This sequence was found in a middle-aged man in good health and CMV-seronegative. This CDR3 reads CAWSFSGEGEQCF. In nucleotides, the CDR3 is TGTGCCTGGAGTTTTTCAGGGGAAGGGGAGCAGTGCTTC.